The present TCR beta chain was sequenced within a study of T-cell memory formation after mild COVID-19. Constant-segment primers were used for 5'RACE, and the resulting TCR alpha and TCR beta cDNA libraries carried sample barcodes and UMIs. MiXCR, run by TCRdb on the 5' RACE reads, gives a single entry per CDR3 protein. The table has roughly 350,000 distinct CDR3 sequences, approximately 15% seen once. This clonotype was observed at least ten times. CDR1 is DFQATT, CDR2 SNEGSKA, per germline (reference sequence). The CDR3 runs 12 residues. V was trimmed by 5 bases and J by 9 bases, leaving 15 bases between them.

The sequence was collected from a man aged 18 to 30 who had mild COVID-19 (a few samples of this study predate the infection). Cell type and time point are not known. The chain carries TRBV20-1 and TRBJ2-3, with D perhaps being TRBD1 or TRBD2 (5 bases each). The sample comprised PBMCs or a T cell subset sorted from them (not recorded which). DNA of the CDR3: TGCAGTGCTGGACCCTCCTGGGGGACGCAGTATTTT. It is translated as CSAGPSWGTQYF.